A selection of T cell receptor beta chains follows, all from one sample in a study of OX40 agonist ivuxolimab in advanced cancers. Using immunoSEQ multiplex PCR, the repertoire was profiled, and TCRdb retains in-frame clones only, with some absent. The sample includes approximately 14,000 clones, 91% of them seen just once. The sample was CD4+ or CD8+ T cells sorted from blood, taken in a trial of the OX40 agonist ivuxolimab. The receptors come from an adult with an advanced solid tumor such as melanoma, head and neck, liver or kidney cancer. Both conserved end residues are part of each CDR3. The order of the fields is J gene, V gene, CDR3 protein.

j_call: TRBJ2-3
v_call: TRBV7-6
cdr3_aa: CASSLSGNTDTQYF

j_call: TRBJ1-1
v_call: TRBV19
cdr3_aa: CASSVGQGNTEAFF

j_call: TRBJ1-1
v_call: TRBV29-1
cdr3_aa: CSVVQGYGTEAFF

j_call: TRBJ2-1
v_call: TRBV2
cdr3_aa: CATTGEKNEQFF

j_call: TRBJ1-5
v_call: TRBV10-3
cdr3_aa: CAISESGNGNQPQHF

j_call: TRBJ1-5
v_call: TRBV11-2
cdr3_aa: CASSPQGNNQPQHF

j_call: TRBJ2-1
v_call: TRBV7-9
cdr3_aa: CASSWTGTDEQFF

j_call: TRBJ1-1
v_call: TRBV2
cdr3_aa: CASTSNRGSTEAFF

j_call: TRBJ2-1
v_call: TRBV11-2
cdr3_aa: CASSLDPPLGGINEQFF

j_call: TRBJ2-1
v_call: TRBV5-6
cdr3_aa: CASSLELAGHNEQFF

j_call: TRBJ1-2
v_call: TRBV4-1
cdr3_aa: CASSFGVNYGYTF

j_call: TRBJ2-1
v_call: TRBV5-4
cdr3_aa: CASSFAGVHNEQFF

j_call: TRBJ2-1
v_call: TRBV5-1
cdr3_aa: CASSLGTGYVNEQFF

j_call: TRBJ2-1
v_call: TRBV7-6
cdr3_aa: CASSLALAGGSYNEQFF

j_call: TRBJ2-1
v_call: TRBV18
cdr3_aa: CASSPIGASGKYNEQFF

j_call: TRBJ2-7
v_call: TRBV13
cdr3_aa: CASSSRRTAISYEQYF

j_call: TRBJ2-7
v_call: TRBV7-9
cdr3_aa: CASRSGSSYEQYF

j_call: TRBJ2-7
v_call: TRBV28
cdr3_aa: CASGLASYEQYF

j_call: TRBJ1-4
v_call: TRBV7-9
cdr3_aa: CASTRGTGRKLFF

j_call: TRBJ1-2
v_call: TRBV5-1
cdr3_aa: CASTPLSPDYGYTF

j_call: TRBJ1-4
v_call: TRBV4-2
cdr3_aa: CASSPQGTNEKLFF

j_call: TRBJ2-7
v_call: TRBV11-1
cdr3_aa: CASSGEEFRPSEQYF

j_call: TRBJ2-1
v_call: TRBV27
cdr3_aa: CASRSTGTSGNEQFF